A selection of T cell receptor beta chains follows, all from one sample in a study of CD4 T cells in relation to SARS-CoV-2 and coronaviruses. Generated by immunoSEQ multiplex PCR, the TCRdb table keeps only in-frame clones and is missing some. The sample has around 23,000 clones, around three quarters seen once. Their target antigens are unknown. Sequenced material: CD4+ T cells from PBMCs, cultured in vitro. The origin of the receptors is a human donor in good health. The CDR3 runs from the conserved cysteine through the conserved F or W. A D gene is named only where the DNA matches it firmly. Size is omitted from some rows. Given values are once, few, many or a class for expanded clones.

15	.	TRBV28	.	TRBJ2-7	TGTGCCAGCAGCAACCCCGGGACGGATCCCTACGAGCAGTACTTC	CASSNPGTDPYEQYF
16	.	TRBV4-3	TRBD1	TRBJ1-2	TGCGCCAGCAGCCAAGATTTTACAGGGGGCGCTTTTGGCTACACCTTC	CASSQDFTGGAFGYTF
19	.	TRBV19	TRBD2	TRBJ2-3	TGTGCCAGTAGTAGATGGACTAGCGGGAGGGCCTGGTATCCAGATACGCAGTATTTT	CASSRWTSGRAWYPDTQYF
14	.	TRBV9	.	TRBJ1-1	TGTGCCAGCAGCACACATCTGGGGAACACTGAAGCTTTCTTT	CASSTHLGNTEAFF
13	.	TRBV6-5	.	TRBJ2-3	TGTGCCAGCGGGGACTTCCTAGGGGATACGCAGTATTTT	CASGDFLGDTQYF
14	.	TRBV11-2	.	TRBJ2-3	TGTGCCAGCAGGAGAGGGCAAGGGACAGATACGCAGTATTTT	CASRRGQGTDTQYF
14	.	TRBV29-1	.	TRBJ2-5	TGCAGCGTTCGGCAGGGAGGGGGTCAAGAGACCCAGTACTTC	CSVRQGGGQETQYF
14	.	TRBV6-5	.	TRBJ1-4	TGTGCCAGCAGTTATGACAGCGTAGGTGAAAAACTGTTTTTT	CASSYDSVGEKLFF
12	few	TRBV2	.	TRBJ2-7	TGTGCCAGCAGTGAGAACAGTTACGAGCAGTACTTC	CASSENSYEQYF
15	.	TRBV2	TRBD2	TRBJ2-3	TGTGCCAGCAGTCGGACTAGCGGGAGGAGGGATACGCAGTATTTT	CASSRTSGRRDTQYF
17	once	TRBV11-3	TRBD2	TRBJ2-2	TGTGCCAGCAGCTTAGGGCTAGCGGGAGTGAACACCGGGGAGCTGTTTTTT	CASSLGLAGVNTGELFF
14	.	TRBV11-2	.	TRBJ2-5	TGTGCCAGCAGCTTAGCCGGGATCGAGGAGACCCAGTACTTC	CASSLAGIEETQYF
14	few	TRBV28	.	TRBJ2-2	TGTGCCAGCAGTTTAGGACAGTACACCGGGGAGCTGTTTTTT	CASSLGQYTGELFF
15	once	TRBV4-3	.	TRBJ2-5	TGCGCCAGCAGCCAGGAGGCGAGGGGGTTTGAGACCCAGTACTTC	CASSQEARGFETQYF
15	.	TRBV4-3	TRBD2	TRBJ2-7	TGCGCCAGCAGCCAAGTCTGGACTAGCGGCTACGAGCAGTACTTC	CASSQVWTSGYEQYF
13	once	TRBV7-2	.	TRBJ2-5	TGTGCCAGCAGCTCGGGTAACCAAGAGACCCAGTACTTC	CASSSGNQETQYF
14	.	TRBV19	.	TRBJ1-2	TGTGCCAGTAGTATAGGCACAGGGAGTGGTGGCTACACCTTC	CASSIGTGSGGYTF
15	.	TRBV18	.	TRBJ1-1	TGTGCCAGCTCACCAGCGAGAGGGTCGAACACTGAAGCTTTCTTT	CASSPARGSNTEAFF
13	.	TRBV10-3	.	TRBJ1-2	TGTGCCACCGCGGCCTCCGTCATGGGTGGCTACACCTTC	CATAASVMGGYTF
15	.	TRBV7-2	.	TRBJ2-5	TGTGCCAGCAGCTGGGGCGGTAGCGGAGAAGAGACCCAGTACTTC	CASSWGGSGEETQYF
15	.	TRBV5-1	.	TRBJ2-1	TGCGCCAGCAGCTTGGAACAGAGCTCCTACAATGAGCAGTTCTTC	CASSLEQSSYNEQFF
14	.	TRBV9	.	TRBJ2-1	TGTGCCAGCAGTAGGGAGGTAGCCCGCAATGAGCAGTTCTTC	CASSREVARNEQFF
11	.	TRBV19	.	TRBJ2-7	TGTGCCACAGGGGCCACGGTCGAGCAGTACTTC	CATGATVEQYF
20	.	TRBV6-4	.	TRBJ2-2	TGTGCCAGCAGTGACGGGGCCCAGGGGGGCGGGCGCTGGGACACCGGGGAGCTGTTTTTT	CASSDGAQGGGRWDTGELFF
12	.	TRBV18	.	TRBJ1-2	TGTGCCAGCTCACCCGGGCAGCCTGGCTACACCTTC	CASSPGQPGYTF
13	few	TRBV29-1	.	TRBJ2-1	TGCAGCGGCGAGACAGGTTGGGGCAATGAGCAGTTCTTC	CSGETGWGNEQFF
15	.	TRBV7-9	.	TRBJ2-1	TGTGCCAGCGGCCCCTGGGGGGAAGGGTACAATGAGCAGTTCTTC	CASGPWGEGYNEQFF
15	.	TRBV28	TRBD1	TRBJ1-4	TGTGCCAGCAGTTTCAACAGGGGAACTAATGAAAAACTGTTTTTT	CASSFNRGTNEKLFF
14	few	TRBV6-4	.	TRBJ2-2	TGTGCCAGCAGTTCGACTGCCACCGACGGGGAGCTGTTTTTT	CASSSTATDGELFF
15	.	TRBV10-3	.	TRBJ1-1	TGTGCCATCAGTCTCTCAGGACAGTTTAACACTGAAGCTTTCTTT	CAISLSGQFNTEAFF
13	.	TRBV5-4	.	TRBJ1-1	TGTGCCAGCAGCTTCCACGCGAACACTGAAGCTTTCTTT	CASSFHANTEAFF
16	.	TRBV19	TRBD1	TRBJ1-1	TGTGCCAGTAGTCTCTGGACAGGACGGAAGGACACTGAAGCTTTCTTT	CASSLWTGRKDTEAFF
14	.	TRBV6-2/TRBV6-3	TRBD2	TRBJ2-7	TGTGCCAGCAGTCTAGCGGGGGGTGGCTACGAGCAGTACTTC	CASSLAGGGYEQYF
19	few	TRBV4-1	TRBD2	TRBJ2-2	TGCGCCAGCAGCCAAGGTCGTGGGACTAGGGCTCTGAACACCGGGGAGCTGTTTTTT	CASSQGRGTRALNTGELFF
13	.	TRBV12-3/TRBV12-4	.	TRBJ1-6	TGTGCCAGCAGTTTAGGCCAGGATTCACCCCTCCACTTT	CASSLGQDSPLHF
15	.	TRBV3-1/TRBV3-2	TRBD1	TRBJ1-6	TGTGCCAGCAGCCGCGGACAGGGGAATAATTCACCCCTCCACTTT	CASSRGQGNNSPLHF
21	few	TRBV3-1/TRBV3-2	.	TRBJ2-6	TGTGCCAGCAGCAGCCAAAACCGAATGGGACGGCCCAACTCTGGGGCCAACGTCCTGACTTTC	CASSSQNRMGRPNSGANVLTF
14	.	TRBV6-5	TRBD1	TRBJ1-2	TGTGCCAGCAGTTATGACGACAGGGGCTATGGCTACACCTTC	CASSYDDRGYGYTF
15	few	TRBV7-9	.	TRBJ2-7	TGTGCCAGCAGCTTAACGGGGGTCCCTCAGAGCGAGCAGTACTTC	CASSLTGVPQSEQYF
12	.	TRBV28	.	TRBJ1-5	TGTGCCAGCAGTTTTAGGGTTCAGCCCCAGCATTTT	CASSFRVQPQHF
14	.	TRBV5-1	.	TRBJ1-4	TGCGCCAGCAGCTTGGGACAGAGTAATGAAAAACTGTTTTTT	CASSLGQSNEKLFF
14	.	TRBV6-5	.	TRBJ1-2	TGTGCCAGCAGTACCGGTTGGCCTAACTATGGCTACACCTTC	CASSTGWPNYGYTF
14	.	TRBV25-1	.	TRBJ2-1	TGTGCCAGCAGTGACCCCGGGCCTCGGACGGAGCAGTTCTTC	CASSDPGPRTEQFF
13	.	TRBV30	.	TRBJ1-1	TGTGCCTGGACTGAGGCGCCAAACACTGAAGCTTTCTTT	CAWTEAPNTEAFF
14	.	TRBV6-2/TRBV6-3	TRBD1	TRBJ1-5	TGTGCCAGCAGTTGGACAGGGCGCAATCAGCCCCAGCATTTT	CASSWTGRNQPQHF
19	.	TRBV4-1	.	TRBJ1-5	TGCGCCAGCAGCCAAGGGCAGGGAACAGGACGAGGGAGCAATCAGCCCCAGCATTTT	CASSQGQGTGRGSNQPQHF